This record looks at one T cell receptor beta chain sequence and its context. This clonotype showed up many times. Its binding antigen is unknown. No base qualities exist here, and no much larger clone lies one base off it. Stable hyperthyroidism was defined as no progression to ophthalmopathy within 18 months of follow-up. Hyperthyroidism patients were newly diagnosed, with disease duration under 2 months, and aged 18 to 65 years. Patients with other autoimmune diseases, uncontrolled infections, pregnancy or lactation were excluded from the study. Diagnosis was based on clinical symptoms, serum thyroxine, TRAb, thyroid ultrasound and orbital computed tomography. Ficoll-Paque density gradient centrifugation was used to isolate PBMCs from 8.5 to 10 ml of fresh peripheral blood. Total RNA was extracted with Trizol reagent and quality-checked on an Agilent 2100 Bioanalyzer. This sample was included in a study of Graves' ophthalmopathy and Graves' hyperthyroidism (dated 2018 in TCRdb). For the study in its entirety: Peripheral blood was collected at initial diagnosis, prior to any treatment. TCR beta repertoire signatures were used to distinguish Graves' ophthalmopathy from Graves' hyperthyroidism and to predict progression to ophthalmopathy. In total, 135 blood samples were TCR-sequenced: approximately 42 ophthalmopathy, roughly 77 hyperthyroidism and approximately 17 hyperthyroidism-to-ophthalmopathy patients. To explore V-J signatures that distinguish ophthalmopathy from hyperthyroidism, a discovery set of around 100 patients was enrolled, made up of some 41 with ophthalmopathy and some 60 with stable hyperthyroidism. An independent validation cohort comprised under 20 hyperthyroidism patients and some 16 patients who later progressed from hyperthyroidism to ophthalmopathy. In more than 5 hyperthyroidism patients, the T-cell repertoire of thyroid tissue was compared with the T-cell repertoire of blood. Once sampling was done, hyperthyroidism patients were given methimazole at a starting dose of 30 mg daily, while ophthalmopathy patients were given high-dose intravenous methylprednisolone. The 75 to 100 discovery patients were randomly divided into training and test sets at a 7:3 ratio. What the authors observed across the whole study: In validation, the model predicted ophthalmopathy progression with more than 70% sensitivity and roughly 72% specificity; eleven to twelve predicted patients were CT-confirmed with GO in a median of approximately 6.5 months. Sample size was not statistically predetermined, and group allocation was not concealed from the investigators. Most expanded thyroid clonotypes with a frequency above 0.001 also appeared in blood, which suggests that blood repertoires may reflect the immune response in the thyroid. The 13-signature model separated ophthalmopathy from stable hyperthyroidism with 85% to 90% sensitivity and less than 83% specificity in cross-validation, and 80%/75% in the test set.

The CDR3, cysteine through phenylalanine, is 14 amino acids long. The entry retains the CDR3 DNA only, 42 bases that are in frame from base 1. V is cut by 7 bases and J by 4 bases, and the space between the germline ends is 13 bases. TCR beta CDR3 regions were amplified from RNA transcripts for repertoire sequencing. A first-round RT-PCR used HTBI primers with the Qiagen OneStep RT-PCR kit, followed by a second-round multiplex PCR, size selection and purification. Libraries were sequenced on an Illumina HiSeq2000 using paired-end 100 bp reads. Per the source publication's procedure: SOAPnuke was used to process the reads, removing any read that contained adapters or uncalled bases, had a mean Phred below 15, or lacked an exact match to the constant primer or identifier. COPE v1.2.5 was used to merge high-quality paired reads. Clonotypes were defined as unique nucleotide sequences and were aligned to IMGT TRB V, D and J references using MiTCR v1.1. The analysis was limited to V-J combinations with a frequency above 0.0001, which together covered around 99% of the repertoires. A TCR clonal expansion and chaos score per V-J combination was defined as the ratio of F50 clonal expansion to chaos observed in the TCRdist matrix. Features were reduced by Welch's t-statistics and random forest to over ten V-J combinations, which fed a naive Bayes classifier. The Morisita-Horn index was used to measure how similar the thyroid and blood repertoires were. TCRdb applied fastp at Q25 and MiXCR to the public reads, then kept only in-frame beta chains. Entries that share a CDR3 protein sequence are merged under the most common genes and DNA. The V and J calls follow TCRdb's processing rather than the paper's. Present in this sample are hundreds of thousands of distinct CDR3 sequences, about 20% of which were seen just once. About 6.6% of the sample is in the top ten clones.

The chain uses TRBV12-3 or TRBV12-4 and TRBJ2-2, with the D gene not clear enough to name. This TCR was sampled from a woman younger than 30 with stable Graves' hyperthyroidism. Some clones in this sample may be carry-over from other donors' samples. Donor details come from another sample of the same person, matched by shared clones. Sequencing was done on a sample of peripheral blood. The CDR3 region reads CASIPESSTGELFF. The DNA reads as follows: TGTGCCAGCATCCCGGAGAGCAGCACCGGGGAGCTGTTTTTT.